These 26 T cell receptor beta chains share one sample of origin, sequenced in a study of blood T cell repertoires in COVID-19 (TCRdb year 2020). Preparation of the library involved the immunoSEQ multiplex PCR assay. Here the immuneACCESS table is served through TCRdb, limited to in-frame sequences with V and J called. Missing clones are a known gap in these copies; in checked studies unresolved V genes cover under half, and the rest lacks a known reason. For this sample the table gives 130,000 to 150,000 clones, of which about 88% were detected only once. Roughly a tenth of the sample is held by the ten biggest clonotypes. Sequencing was performed on peripheral blood. The receptor source for this set is a man aged 50 or older with active or convalescent COVID-19.

The V gene is TRBV29-1, the J gene TRBJ2-2; D possibly corresponds to TRBD1 (6 bases). Germline V lookup: CDR1 SQVTM, CDR2 ANQGSEA. CDR3 length: 15 amino acids. V lost 4 bases, J lost 0 bases, and 12 bases lay in between. CDR3 protein: CSVGRGGANTGELFF. The CDR3 DNA reads TGCAGCGTTGGCCGTGGGGGCGCGAACACCGGGGAGCTGTTTTTT.

The chain employs TRBV19 and TRBJ1-6, with 8 bases lining up with TRBD1. CDR3 length: 13 residues. Germline CDR1 is LNHDA and CDR2 is SQIVND (reference sequence). V trimming: 6 bases; J trimming: 7 bases; junction bases outside the gene matches: 2. The CDR3, as DNA: TGTGCCAGTAGGCGGGACAGGAATTCACCCCTCCACTTT. It specifies CASRRDRNSPLHF. Based on the CDR3 plus reference TRBV19 and TRBJ1-6, the full variable domain is DGGITQSPKYLFRKEGQNVTLSCEQNLNHDAMYWYRQDPGQGLRLIYYSQIVNDFQKGDIAEGYSVSREKKESFPLTVTSAQKNPTAFYLCASRRDRNSPLHFGNGTRLTVT.

The chain recombines TRBV7-2 with TRBJ2-3, with TRBD2 identical over 8 bases. CDR3 length: 14 residues. J gave up 3 bases and V 2 bases, and 1 base lay outside the gene matches. Germline V gene data show CDR1 as SGHTA and CDR2 as FQGNSA. This CDR3 reads CASSLQRETDTQYF. The CDR3 region has the DNA TGTGCCAGCAGCTTACAGCGGGAGACAGATACGCAGTATTTT. Full variable domain (rest looked up from reference TRBV7-2 and TRBJ2-3): GAGVSQSPSNKVTEKGKDVELRCDPISGHTALYWYRQSLGQGLEFLIYFQGNSAPDKSGLPSDRFSAERTGGSVSTLTIQRTQQEDSAVYLCASSLQRETDTQYFGPGTRLTVL.

This clone has more than one count but fewer than ten. V is TRBV6-5 and J is TRBJ2-7; 10 nucleotides line up with TRBD1. V lost 8 bases and J lost 2; bases outside the gene matches: 6. The CDR3 spans 14 residues. The germline gives CDR1 MNHEY, CDR2 SVGAGI. The CDR3 sequence: CASGSGTGAYEQYF. The CDR3 DNA is TGTGCCAGCGGGTCCGGGACAGGGGCCTACGAGCAGTACTTC.

The chain employs TRBV5-1 and TRBJ2-5; 7 bases are a match to TRBD2. Germline CDR1 and CDR2: SGHRS and YFSETQ. This CDR3 is 14 amino acids long. After removal of 4 bases from V and 4 bases from J, the junction contained 7 bases not matched to a gene. For the CDR3, the DNA is TGCGCCAGCAGCCCGGGCGGGGGACGAGAGACCCAGTACTTC. Encoded protein: CASSPGGGRETQYF.

This clone was counted once. This chain connects TRBV5-6 to TRBJ1-1; unclear D gene. Germline V gene lookup returns CDR1 SGHDT and CDR2 YYEEEE. V was clipped by 5 bases and J by 1 base, with 9 bases between them. This CDR3 is built from 13 residues. CDR3 coding DNA: TGTGCCAGCAGACCGGCGGGGAACACTGAAGCTTTCTTT. It codes for CASRPAGNTEAFF.

This clone was seen just once. The V gene is TRBV6-2 or TRBV6-3, the J gene TRBJ2-3, with 8 nucleotides matching TRBD2. The CDR3 runs to 15 residues. V lost 2 bases and J lost 1; bases outside the gene matches: 2. Germline V CDR1 and CDR2: MNHEY, SVGEGT. CDR3 in amino acids: CASSYQLAGTDTQYF. The CDR3 DNA reads TGTGCCAGCAGTTACCAACTAGCGGGCACAGATACGCAGTATTTT.

The CDR3 DNA reads as TGTGCCAGCGCCCCTTGGGGGGGGCACGAGGGCACTGAAGCTTTCTTT. Translating it yields CASAPWGGHEGTEAFF. The J gene is TRBJ1-1, the V gene TRBV7-8; TRBD1 might be the D (6 bases). V lost 8 bases and J 4 bases, leaving 23 bases between the germline ends. The germline gives CDR1 SGHVS, CDR2 FQNEAQ. The CDR3 has 16 residues.

This chain joins TRBV27 and TRBJ1-2, with 9 bases matching TRBD1. J gave up 8 bases and V 4 bases, and 5 bases lay outside the gene matches. Per the germline V gene, CDR1 is MNHEY and CDR2 is SMNVEV (reference sequence). CDR3 size: 13 residues. The CDR3 DNA reads as TGTGCCAGCAGTTCCGGGACAGGGATGGGCTACACCTTC. Translated, it gives CASSSGTGMGYTF.

The chain joins TRBV4-1 to TRBJ1-2; 8 nucleotides line up with TRBD1. Unmatched junction bases numbered 24, after V lost 0 bases and J lost 6 bases. The V gene's germline CDR1 is MGHRA and CDR2 YSYEKL. The CDR3 consists of 21 residues. The CDR3 is CASSQDPAGGALMSRDHGYTF. The CDR3 DNA follows: TGCGCCAGCAGCCAAGATCCGGCAGGGGGCGCGTTGATGTCTCGGGACCATGGCTACACCTTC.

The CDR3 nucleotides read TGTGCCTGGAGTCCCAACAGGGAGCAGTACTTC. Amino acids: CAWSPNREQYF. This rearrangement joins TRBV30 to TRBJ2-7, with a tentative D call TRBD1 (5 bases). This CDR3 is 11 amino acids long. The germline V and J ends were trimmed by 2 bases and 7 bases, with 9 bases remaining between them. Per germline, CDR1 GTSNPN and CDR2 SVGIG (reference sequence).

The V gene is TRBV9, the J gene TRBJ2-3, with 12 bases matching TRBD2. The CDR3 has 16 residues. The ends lost 4 bases at V and 0 bases at J; junction bases unmatched: 3. From germline, CDR1 is SGDLS and CDR2 YYNGEE. CDR3 region: CASSLGLAGSTDTQYF. CDR3 bases: TGTGCCAGCAGCCTTGGACTAGCGGGAAGCACAGATACGCAGTATTTT.

The rearrangement uses TRBV27 and TRBJ2-7, with TRBD1 matching 8 bases. After removal of 4 bases from V and 2 bases from J, the junction contained 13 bases not matched to a gene. This CDR3 comprises 17 residues. Germline loops: CDR1 MNHEY, CDR2 SMNVEV (reference sequence). CDR3 amino acids: CASSSLRGTGVTYEQYF. CDR3 DNA: TGTGCCAGCAGTTCTCTCCGCGGGACAGGAGTTACCTACGAGCAGTACTTC.

The V and J genes are TRBV19 and TRBJ1-1; D is uncertain. The CDR3 runs 12 residues. Germline assignment: CDR1 LNHDA and CDR2 SQIVND (reference sequence). CDR3 residues: CVSREVGTEAFF. CDR3 sequence (DNA): TGTGTCTCTAGGGAGGTCGGCACTGAAGCTTTCTTT. Together with reference TRBV19 and TRBJ1-1, the CDR3 gives the full variable domain: DGGITQSPKYLFRKEGQNVTLSCEQNLNHDAMYWYRQDPGQGLRLIYYSQIVNDFQKGDIAEGYSVSREKKESFPLTVTSAQKNPTAFYLCVSREVGTEAFFGQGTRLTVV.

The rearrangement joins TRBV27 to TRBJ1-5; TRBD1 matches at 10 bases. Losses at the gene ends were 4 bases for V and 4 bases for J; bases not matched to a gene: 4. Germline V gene lookup returns CDR1 MNHEY and CDR2 SMNVEV (reference sequence). The CDR3 is 15 residues long. CDR3 sequence reads: CASSSGTGVNQPQHF. CDR3 sequence (DNA): TGTGCCAGCAGTTCGGGGACAGGGGTTAATCAGCCCCAGCATTTT.

This clone showed up just once. This chain uses TRBV7-2 with TRBJ2-3; weak D call: TRBD2 (6 bases). The V end was cut by 4 bases, the J end by 0 bases, with 8 bases between. CDR1 is SGHTA and CDR2 is FQGNSA in the germline V gene. This CDR3 comprises 14 residues. CDR3 coding DNA: TGTGCCAGCAGCTGGGCGGGGAGCACAGATACGCAGTATTTT. It specifies CASSWAGSTDTQYF.

The chain couples TRBV6-1 to TRBJ1-4; tentative D call: TRBD1 (6 bases). CDR3 length: 16 amino acids. Germline CDR1 and CDR2: MNHNS and SASEGT. V dropped 3 bases and J dropped 5 bases, with 16 bases sitting between them. CDR3 sequence reads: CASSDGRVGANEKLFF. Here the CDR3 DNA reads TGTGCCAGCAGTGACGGGAGGGTGGGGGCGAATGAAAAACTGTTTTTT.

This clone has just one count. The rearrangement uses TRBV28 and TRBJ1-5; D call uncertain. V was trimmed by 5 bases and J by 12 bases, leaving 11 bases between them. The germline V gene has CDR1 MDHEN and CDR2 SYDVKM. The CDR3 length is 11 residues. CDR3 amino acids: CASSTYLLQHF. DNA for the CDR3: TGTGCCAGCAGTACATATCTTCTCCAGCATTTT.

The chain combines TRBV28 with TRBJ1-2; 7 nucleotides line up with TRBD1. Germline values: CDR1 MDHEN, CDR2 SYDVKM. V was pared by 4 bases and J by 0 bases, with 2 bases of the junction left unmatched. The CDR3 spans 14 residues. The CDR3 here is CASSWTGPNYGYTF. CDR3 coding DNA: TGTGCCAGCAGTTGGACAGGACCTAACTATGGCTACACCTTC.

CDR3 loop: CASSDTGRDTQYF. CDR3 DNA: TGTGCCAGCAGTGACACGGGGAGAGATACGCAGTATTTT. The rearrangement joins TRBV6-4 to TRBJ2-3, with D possibly being TRBD2 (5 bases). The CDR3 is 13 residues long. Trimming took 2 bases from V and 5 from J, leaving 8 bases between them. Looked up from germline, CDR1 is MRHNA and CDR2 is SNTAGT.

This chain uses TRBV10-3 with TRBJ2-7, with TRBD1 as a possible D gene (5 bases). Germline lookup yields CDR1 ENHRY and CDR2 SYGVKD. V was pared by 8 bases and J by 0 bases, with 8 bases between. CDR3 length: 12 amino acids. The CDR3 DNA reads TGTGCCATCGGGGCGGACTCCTACGAGCAGTACTTC. Translating it yields CAIGADSYEQYF.

The chain combines TRBV24-1 with TRBJ2-2, with TRBD2 identical over 13 bases. This CDR3 is built from 18 residues. CDR1 and CDR2 (germline): KGHDR, SFDVKD. The J segment lost 4 bases and the V segment lost 4 bases, leaving 8 bases of the junction unmatched. Here the CDR3 reads CATSEGTSGRDGTGELFF. CDR3 nucleotides: TGTGCCACCAGTGAGGGCACTAGCGGGAGGGACGGCACCGGGGAGCTGTTTTTT.

V usage is TRBV7-6 and J usage is TRBJ2-3, with D unresolved. This CDR3 has 16 amino acids. CDR1 is SGHVS, CDR2 FNYEAQ, per germline. The V gene lost 1 base and the J gene lost 1 base, with 12 bases spanning the gap. CDR3 region: CASSLGALVRTDTQYF. Here the CDR3 DNA reads TGTGCCAGCAGCTTAGGCGCCTTAGTGCGCACAGATACGCAGTATTTT.

V and J are TRBV6-6 and TRBJ2-4, with 10 positions matching TRBD2. Trimming at V came to 4 bases and at J to 1 base, leaving 1 base not matched to a gene. Germline CDR1 and CDR2: MNHNY and SVGAGI (reference sequence). This CDR3 is built from 15 residues. CDR3 region: CASSSGLAAKNIQYF. CDR3 in DNA: TGTGCCAGCAGTTCGGGACTAGCGGCCAAAAACATTCAGTACTTC.

J is TRBJ2-2 and V is TRBV18, with D unclear. Germline V lookup: CDR1 KGHSH, CDR2 LQKENI. The CDR3 has 16 amino acids. The V end lost 6 bases, the J end lost 0 bases, and 14 bases lay between the germline ends. The CDR3 DNA reads as TGTGCCAGCTCGCCGCGACTTAAAACGAACACCGGGGAGCTGTTTTTT. It specifies CASSPRLKTNTGELFF.

CDR3 bases: TGTGCCAGCTCTCGACGACAGGGGGAAAGAAACATTCAGTACTTC. This translates into CASSRRQGERNIQYF. The chain uses TRBV18 and TRBJ2-4; 9 nucleotides align to TRBD1. V gave up 6 bases and J gave up 6 bases; unmatched junction bases: 9. From germline, CDR1 is KGHSH and CDR2 LQKENI. CDR3 size: 15 residues.